This is a list of T cell receptor beta chains from one sample in a study of blood T cell repertoires in COVID-19. The protocol was immunoSEQ multiplex PCR, while the TCRdb copy is restricted to in-frame clones and leaves out a portion. The sample holds about 280,000 clones, around 90% seen once. Source material: PBMCs or T cells enriched from blood (not recorded which). The source of these receptors is a woman in her sixties in a cohort exposed to, infected with or recovered from COVID-19 (not recorded which). Each CDR3 is given with its conserved first and last residue. Each record gives: CDR3 protein, J gene, V gene.

CDR3aa: CASSYSRYNEQFF; j_gene: TRBJ2-1; v_gene: TRBV6-2/TRBV6-3
CDR3aa: CASSQKSGGAFPNEQFF; j_gene: TRBJ2-1; v_gene: TRBV5-4
CDR3aa: CASSLGTGGDQPQHF; j_gene: TRBJ1-5; v_gene: TRBV18
CDR3aa: CASSSVAGGHEQYF; j_gene: TRBJ2-7; v_gene: TRBV9
CDR3aa: CASSWTNTYEQYF; j_gene: TRBJ2-7; v_gene: TRBV7-2
CDR3aa: CASSTWGGAREQYF; j_gene: TRBJ2-7; v_gene: TRBV14
CDR3aa: CASSLALMGASYEQYF; j_gene: TRBJ2-7; v_gene: TRBV5-4
CDR3aa: CASTVRGIDEQYF; j_gene: TRBJ2-7; v_gene: TRBV6-5
CDR3aa: CASSYGGPYYEQYF; j_gene: TRBJ2-7; v_gene: TRBV6-5
CDR3aa: CASSQEWGVPYNEQFF; j_gene: TRBJ2-1; v_gene: TRBV4-2
CDR3aa: CASSLDARRQGPSGANVLTF; j_gene: TRBJ2-6; v_gene: TRBV7-8
CDR3aa: CASSYSGTEANYGYTF; j_gene: TRBJ1-2; v_gene: TRBV6-2/TRBV6-3
CDR3aa: CASSRTSEEGETQYF; j_gene: TRBJ2-5; v_gene: TRBV11-2
CDR3aa: CATSDTGTGDEQFF; j_gene: TRBJ2-1; v_gene: TRBV24-1